Listed below are T cell receptor beta chains from one sample, sequenced in a study of blood T cell repertoires in COVID-19. Only in-frame clones appear in the TCRdb table, and some are missing; sequencing was by immunoSEQ multiplex PCR. The table lists about 200,000 clones, about 89% of them singletons. Input material: peripheral blood. The receptors derive from a man aged 55 to 69 who had recovered from COVID-19. Each CDR3 is given with its conserved first and last residue. Each record gives: CDR3 DNA, CDR3 protein, clone size, J gene, D gene, V gene. A D gene is named only where the DNA matches it firmly. Expanded clones get a size class; other rows say once, few or many, or leave the size out.

cdr3_nt: TGTGCCTGGAGGTTTGGAGCGGGAGGAGCCTACGAGCAGTACTTC
cdr3_aa: CAWRFGAGGAYEQYF
clone_size: .
j_call: TRBJ2-7
d_call: TRBD2
v_call: TRBV30

cdr3_nt: TGCGCCAGCAGCTTTACCGGGGCCGGGGGGAAGAATGAGCAGTTCTTC
cdr3_aa: CASSFTGAGGKNEQFF
clone_size: .
j_call: TRBJ2-1
d_call: TRBD2
v_call: TRBV5-1

cdr3_nt: TGTGCCAGTATAGGAGGGGAGGTTGGCTACACCTTC
cdr3_aa: CASIGGEVGYTF
clone_size: once
j_call: TRBJ1-2
d_call: .
v_call: TRBV19

cdr3_nt: TGTGCCAGCAGCTTAGTCCGGACAGGTTCAACTGAAGCTTTCTTT
cdr3_aa: CASSLVRTGSTEAFF
clone_size: .
j_call: TRBJ1-1
d_call: TRBD1
v_call: TRBV7-9

cdr3_nt: TGTGCCAGCAGCTCCTTCGACAGACCATACGAGCAGTACTTC
cdr3_aa: CASSSFDRPYEQYF
clone_size: .
j_call: TRBJ2-7
d_call: .
v_call: TRBV11-3

cdr3_nt: TGTGCCAGCAGTGTGACAGGGGGCAGTCAGCCCCAGCATTTT
cdr3_aa: CASSVTGGSQPQHF
clone_size: .
j_call: TRBJ1-5
d_call: TRBD1
v_call: TRBV28

cdr3_nt: TGTGCCAGCAGCCAAGGGGTCTTGGAGAACTTCCGGCCCCAGCATTTT
cdr3_aa: CASSQGVLENFRPQHF
clone_size: .
j_call: TRBJ1-5
d_call: .
v_call: TRBV3-1/TRBV3-2

cdr3_nt: TGTGCCAGCAGCCGGGGAGACTCCTATAATTCACCCCTCCACTTT
cdr3_aa: CASSRGDSYNSPLHF
clone_size: .
j_call: TRBJ1-6
d_call: .
v_call: TRBV3-1/TRBV3-2

cdr3_nt: TGTGCCAGCAGTGAAAAAGCGGGGGGGAGGAATGAGCAGTTCTTC
cdr3_aa: CASSEKAGGRNEQFF
clone_size: .
j_call: TRBJ2-1
d_call: TRBD2
v_call: TRBV2

cdr3_nt: TGTGCCAGTAGTATATGGGGGACAGGGACTGAAGCTTTCTTT
cdr3_aa: CASSIWGTGTEAFF
clone_size: .
j_call: TRBJ1-1
d_call: TRBD1
v_call: TRBV19

cdr3_nt: TGTGCCAGCAGTTTATCGGGTCTCCCCGAAGCTTTCTTT
cdr3_aa: CASSLSGLPEAFF
clone_size: .
j_call: TRBJ1-1
d_call: .
v_call: TRBV28

cdr3_nt: TGTGCCAGCAGCGTAGCCCGGTCGGAGACCCAGTACTTC
cdr3_aa: CASSVARSETQYF
clone_size: many
j_call: TRBJ2-5
d_call: .
v_call: TRBV9

cdr3_nt: TGTGCCAGCAGCTTATATGGCGGGAACCAAAAGTACAATGAGCAGTTCTTC
cdr3_aa: CASSLYGGNQKYNEQFF
clone_size: .
j_call: TRBJ2-1
d_call: .
v_call: TRBV7-2

cdr3_nt: TGTGCCAGCAGTTTGGCGGGAGGGCGGTACGAGCAGTACTTC
cdr3_aa: CASSLAGGRYEQYF
clone_size: .
j_call: TRBJ2-7
d_call: TRBD2
v_call: TRBV27

cdr3_nt: TGTGCCAGCAGCTTTAGGGCAGGGGGCACCTACGAGCAGTACTTC
cdr3_aa: CASSFRAGGTYEQYF
clone_size: .
j_call: TRBJ2-7
d_call: TRBD1
v_call: TRBV11-3

cdr3_nt: TGTGCCAGCTCACCACGAGTTGCCAGGATATCCCCCCAGCATTTT
cdr3_aa: CASSPRVARISPQHF
clone_size: .
j_call: TRBJ1-5
d_call: .
v_call: TRBV18